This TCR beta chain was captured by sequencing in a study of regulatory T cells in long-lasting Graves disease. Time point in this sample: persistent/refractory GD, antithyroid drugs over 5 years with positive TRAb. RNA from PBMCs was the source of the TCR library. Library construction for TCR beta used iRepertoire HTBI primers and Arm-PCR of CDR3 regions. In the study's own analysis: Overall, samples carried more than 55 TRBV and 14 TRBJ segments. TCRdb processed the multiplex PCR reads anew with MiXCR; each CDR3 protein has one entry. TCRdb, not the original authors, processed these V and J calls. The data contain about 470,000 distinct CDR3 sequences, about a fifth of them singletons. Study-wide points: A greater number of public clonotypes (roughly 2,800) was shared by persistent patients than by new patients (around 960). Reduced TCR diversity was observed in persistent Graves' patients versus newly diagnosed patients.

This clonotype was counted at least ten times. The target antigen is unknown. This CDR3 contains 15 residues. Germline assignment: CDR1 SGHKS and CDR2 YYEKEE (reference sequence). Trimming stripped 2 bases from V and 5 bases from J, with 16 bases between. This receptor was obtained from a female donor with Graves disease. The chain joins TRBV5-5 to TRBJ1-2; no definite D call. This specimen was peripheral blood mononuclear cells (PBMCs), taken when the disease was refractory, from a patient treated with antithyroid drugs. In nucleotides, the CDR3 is TGTGCCAGCAGCTTCGGTGGGAGCAGGAAGTATGGCTACACCTTC. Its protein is CASSFGGSRKYGYTF.